This T cell receptor (beta chain) was profiled in a study of blood T cell repertoires in COVID-19. Overall study context: Samples representing acute and convalescent COVID-19 were sourced from the United States, Italy and Spain. In each case, the material was cDNA or gDNA derived from T cells, B-cell-depleted T cells, or PBMCs.

Original handling: From reference gene primer amplification, estimates of nucleated cell counts were derived. Sequencing used immunoSEQ multiplex PCR; TCRdb keeps in-frame clones, though not all of them. V and J calls and clone size are as listed in that table; D and trimming were resolved from the DNA. This sample yields 45,000 to 50,000 clones, of which 83% are seen a single time; 7.5% to 9.5% belongs to the top ten. Input material: peripheral blood. This TCR came from an older man in a cohort sampled during active COVID-19.

In nucleotides, the CDR3 is TGTGCCAGCAGCAACGGGGGGTATACGCAGTATTTT. Its translation: CASSNGGYTQYF. The V and J genes are TRBV11-2 and TRBJ2-3; TRBD2 aligns across 7 bases. The CDR3 is 12 amino acids. CDR1 SGHAT and CDR2 FQNNGV come from the germline V gene. Germline trimming cut 5 bases from V and 7 bases from J; bases unmatched to any gene: 3.